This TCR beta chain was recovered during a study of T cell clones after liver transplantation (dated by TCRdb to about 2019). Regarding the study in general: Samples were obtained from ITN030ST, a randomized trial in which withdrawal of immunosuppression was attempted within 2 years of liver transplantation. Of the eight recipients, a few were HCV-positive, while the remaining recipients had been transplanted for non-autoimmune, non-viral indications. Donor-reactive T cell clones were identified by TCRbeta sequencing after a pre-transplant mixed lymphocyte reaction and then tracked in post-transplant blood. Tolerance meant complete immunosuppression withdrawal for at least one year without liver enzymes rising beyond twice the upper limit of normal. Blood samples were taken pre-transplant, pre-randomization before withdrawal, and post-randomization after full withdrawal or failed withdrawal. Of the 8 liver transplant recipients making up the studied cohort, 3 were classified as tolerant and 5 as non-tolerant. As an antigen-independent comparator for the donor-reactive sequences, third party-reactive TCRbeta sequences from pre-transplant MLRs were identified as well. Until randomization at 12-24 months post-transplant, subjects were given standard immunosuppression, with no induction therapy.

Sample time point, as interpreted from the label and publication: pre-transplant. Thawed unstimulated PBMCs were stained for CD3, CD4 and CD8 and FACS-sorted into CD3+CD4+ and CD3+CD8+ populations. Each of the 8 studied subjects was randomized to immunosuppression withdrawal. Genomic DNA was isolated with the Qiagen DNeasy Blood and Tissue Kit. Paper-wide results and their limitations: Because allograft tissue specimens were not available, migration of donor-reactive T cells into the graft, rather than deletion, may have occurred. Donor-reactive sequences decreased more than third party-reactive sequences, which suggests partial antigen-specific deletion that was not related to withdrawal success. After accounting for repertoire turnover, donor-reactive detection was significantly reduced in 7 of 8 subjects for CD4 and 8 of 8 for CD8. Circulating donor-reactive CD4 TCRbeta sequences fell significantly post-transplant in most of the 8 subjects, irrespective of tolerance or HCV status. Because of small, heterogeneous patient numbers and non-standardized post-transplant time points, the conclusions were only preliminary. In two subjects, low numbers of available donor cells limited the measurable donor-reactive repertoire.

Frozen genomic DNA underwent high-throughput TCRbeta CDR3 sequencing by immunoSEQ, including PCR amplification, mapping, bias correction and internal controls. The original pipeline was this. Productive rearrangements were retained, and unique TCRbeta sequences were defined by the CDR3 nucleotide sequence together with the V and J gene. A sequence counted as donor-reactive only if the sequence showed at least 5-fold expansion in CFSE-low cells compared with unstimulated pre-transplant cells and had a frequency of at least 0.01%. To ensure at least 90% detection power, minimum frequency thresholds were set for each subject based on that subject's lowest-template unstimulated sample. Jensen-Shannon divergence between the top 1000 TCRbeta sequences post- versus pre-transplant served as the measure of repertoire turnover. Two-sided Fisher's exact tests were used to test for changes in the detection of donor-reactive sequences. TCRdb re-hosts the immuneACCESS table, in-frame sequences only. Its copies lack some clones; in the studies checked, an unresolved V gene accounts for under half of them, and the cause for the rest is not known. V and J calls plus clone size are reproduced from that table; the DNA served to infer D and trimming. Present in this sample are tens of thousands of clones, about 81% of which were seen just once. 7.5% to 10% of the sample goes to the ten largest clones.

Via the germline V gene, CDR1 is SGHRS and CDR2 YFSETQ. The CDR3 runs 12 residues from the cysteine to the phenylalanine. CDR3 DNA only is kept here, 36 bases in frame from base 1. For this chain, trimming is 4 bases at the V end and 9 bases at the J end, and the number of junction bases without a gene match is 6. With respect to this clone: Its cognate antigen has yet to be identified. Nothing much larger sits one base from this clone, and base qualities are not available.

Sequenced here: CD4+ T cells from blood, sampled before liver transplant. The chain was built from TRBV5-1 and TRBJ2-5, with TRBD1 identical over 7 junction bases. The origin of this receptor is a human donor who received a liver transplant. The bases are TGCGCCAGCAGCGACAGGGTCGAACCCCAGTACTTC. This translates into CASSDRVEPQYF.